Below are 30 T cell receptor beta chains sequenced from a single sample in a study of identifying expanded T cells in peripheral blood. The protocol was immunoSEQ multiplex PCR, while the TCRdb copy is restricted to in-frame clones and leaves out a portion. The sample holds 120,000 or so clones, roughly 84% seen once. The sequenced material came from blood. The receptors derive from a person aged 18-70 years in good health.

This clone was observed a handful of times. The J gene is TRBJ2-4, the V gene TRBV6-6, with 8 nucleotides matching TRBD1. The V and J ends lost 6 bases and 5 bases, in that order; junction bases with no gene match: 3. The CDR3 consists of 13 residues. Germline CDR1 and CDR2: MNHNY and SVGAGI (reference sequence). CDR3 residues: CASSNRGENIQYF. The CDR3 DNA sequence: TGTGCCAGCAGCAACAGGGGGGAAAACATTCAGTACTTC.

J is TRBJ2-1 and V is TRBV30; D possibly corresponds to TRBD2 (5 bases). Germline lookup yields CDR1 GTSNPN and CDR2 SVGIG (reference sequence). CDR3 length: 11 amino acids. V lost 5 bases and J lost 9, with 11 bases in between. The CDR3 is CAWAARGEQFF. The CDR3 nucleotides are TGTGCCTGGGCTGCTCGGGGTGAGCAGTTCTTC.

The rearrangement links TRBV6-6 to TRBJ1-1, with D hard to call. This CDR3 has 14 residues. The germline V gene encodes CDR1 MNHNY and CDR2 SVGAGI (reference sequence). Between the trimmed V and J ends, which lost 0 bases and 1 base, there was a span of 6 bases. CDR3 region: CASSYSNKNTEAFF. DNA for the CDR3: TGTGCCAGCAGTTACTCGAATAAGAACACTGAAGCTTTCTTT.

The V and J genes are TRBV11-2 and TRBJ2-5, with 13 bases that match TRBD2. The trim removed 5 bases at V and 5 bases at J, leaving 8 bases unmatched. From germline, CDR1 is SGHAT and CDR2 FQNNGV. This CDR3 is 16 amino acids long. The DNA of the CDR3 is TGTGCCAGCAGCCCATCAACTAGCGGGGGGGCGGAGACCCAGTACTTC. Translating gives CASSPSTSGGAETQYF. Complete variable domain (other parts from reference TRBV11-2 and TRBJ2-5): EAGVAQSPRYKIIEKRQSVAFWCNPISGHATLYWYQQILGQGPKLLIQFQNNGVVDDSQLPKDRFSAERLKGVDSTLKIQPAKLEDSAVYLCASSPSTSGGAETQYFGPGTRLLVL.

The rearrangement joins TRBV4-3 to TRBJ1-2, with D tentatively TRBD1 (5 bases). Trimming cost V 7 bases and J 1 base, with 19 bases left between them. This CDR3 region has 16 residues. Germline V lookup: CDR1 LGHNA, CDR2 YSLEER. The CDR3 nucleotides read TGCGCCAGCACCCCTCGGGTCAGGGAACTTAACTATGGCTACACCTTC. Its protein product is CASTPRVRELNYGYTF.

The J gene is TRBJ2-4, the V gene TRBV11-2; D perhaps matches TRBD2 (5 bases). V was shortened by 4 bases and J by 0 bases, with 16 bases between the two germline ends. The germline gives CDR1 SGHAT, CDR2 FQNNGV. The CDR3 covers 17 residues. In nucleotides, the CDR3 is TGTGCCAGCAGCTCGCCGGACTTTTCCCTAGCCAAAAACATTCAGTACTTC. Encoded protein: CASSSPDFSLAKNIQYF.

The rearrangement joins TRBV5-1 to TRBJ2-5; TRBD1 might be the D (5 bases). The assigned J gene may be wrong: the sequence end matches TRBJ2-7 better. The germline gives CDR1 SGHRS, CDR2 YFSETQ. The CDR3 is 13 amino acids. Here the CDR3 reads CASTADSSYEQYF. The CDR3 DNA follows: TGCGCCAGCACCGCTGACAGCTCCTACGAGCAGTACTTC.

The chain has TRBV7-8 and TRBJ1-1; D uncertain. The V and J ends lost 5 bases and 5 bases respectively, with 15 bases between them. The CDR3 is 14 residues long. Germline V gene lookup returns CDR1 SGHVS and CDR2 FQNEAQ. This CDR3 is CASSRRSTGTEAFF. In DNA, the CDR3 is TGTGCCAGCAGCCGCCGCTCGACGGGGACTGAAGCTTTCTTT.

In this sample, this clone turned up once. The chain links TRBV5-1 to TRBJ1-4; 10 bases agree with TRBD1. The CDR3 covers 16 residues. Germline values: CDR1 SGHRS, CDR2 YFSETQ. V dropped 1 base and J dropped 8; count of bases not matched to a gene: 8. CDR3 region: CASSLSSGQGEEKLFF. CDR3 DNA: TGCGCCAGCAGCTTGTCCAGCGGACAGGGGGAGGAAAAACTGTTTTTT.

The V call is TRBV13, the J call TRBJ1-4; 9 nucleotides match TRBD1. The CDR3 covers 15 residues. Trimming removed 3 bases from V and 1 base from J; junction bases left unmatched: 0. Per the germline V gene, CDR1 is PRHDT and CDR2 is FYEKMQ (reference sequence). CDR3 protein: CASSLGQGTNEKLFF. CDR3 bases: TGTGCCAGCAGCTTGGGACAGGGAACTAATGAAAAACTGTTTTTT.

In this sample, this clone turned up a few times. J is TRBJ1-6 and V is TRBV9; D is unclear. The length of the CDR3 is 16 residues. Germline CDR1 is SGDLS and CDR2 is YYNGEE. Deletions cut 4 bases from V and 8 bases from J, with 19 bases between. CDR3 loop: CASSPEKVAGYSPLHF. The CDR3 nucleotides are TGTGCCAGCAGCCCCGAAAAGGTGGCGGGATATTCACCCCTCCACTTT. The full variable domain, completed using reference TRBV9 and TRBJ1-6, is DSGVTQTPKHLITATGQRVTLRCSPRSGDLSVYWYQQSLDQGLQFLIQYYNGEERAKGNILERFSAQQFPDLHSELNLSSLELGDSALYFCASSPEKVAGYSPLHFGNGTRLTVT.

The rearrangement uses TRBV5-1 and TRBJ1-1, with TRBD1 as a possible D gene (6 bases). The V end lost 4 bases, the J end lost 0 bases, and 16 bases lay between the germline ends. CDR3 size: 16 residues. CDR1 SGHRS and CDR2 YFSETQ come from the germline V gene. The CDR3 is CASSQGIELMNTEAFF. The CDR3, as DNA: TGCGCCAGCAGCCAGGGGATTGAGTTGATGAACACTGAAGCTTTCTTT.

The V gene is TRBV2, the J gene TRBJ2-5, with TRBD1 identical over 10 bases. The germline V gene has CDR1 SNHLY and CDR2 FYNNEI. The trim removed 6 bases at V and 4 bases at J, leaving 5 bases unmatched. The CDR3 covers 14 residues. The CDR3 coding sequence is TGTGCCAGCAGGCTTGACAGGGGGCCAGAGACCCAGTACTTC. Residues: CASRLDRGPETQYF.

This clone has more than one count but fewer than ten. This rearrangement joins TRBV21-1 to TRBJ2-7; no check of the table's D call, TRBD1, against the DNA was made. TRBV21-1 is labeled a pseudogene. The CDR3 totals 15 residues. The CDR3 is CASSKLLGQSNEQYF. As DNA, the CDR3 is TGTGCCAGCAGCAAACTCCTGGGGCAGTCCAACGAGCAGTACTTC.

V gene TRBV5-4 combines with J gene TRBJ2-7, with TRBD2 as a possible D gene (5 bases). This CDR3 contains 13 residues. The V and J ends lost 0 bases and 7 bases respectively, with 11 bases between them. Germline V gene data show CDR1 as SGHNT and CDR2 as YYREEE (reference sequence). DNA of the CDR3: TGTGCCAGCAGCTTGGTCGGGATTGGAGAGCAGTACTTC. This sequence encodes CASSLVGIGEQYF.

The CDR3, as DNA: TGTGCCAGCAGTTTTGTCTCCAGCTCCTACGAGCAGTACTTC. It encodes CASSFVSSSYEQYF. V gene TRBV27 combines with J gene TRBJ2-7; D gene ambiguous. The CDR3 length is 14 residues. The V end was cut by 3 bases, the J end by 0 bases, with 9 bases between. Germline V gene data show CDR1 as MNHEY and CDR2 as SMNVEV (reference sequence).

V and J are TRBV29-1 and TRBJ1-2, with D possibly TRBD1 on 5 matching bases. The CDR3 is 12 residues long. Germline loops: CDR1 SQVTM, CDR2 ANQGSEA. The germline V and J ends were trimmed by 5 bases and 5 bases, with 12 bases remaining between them. The CDR3 DNA follows: TGCAGCGTTATACCCGACAGTTATGGCTACACCTTC. It translates to CSVIPDSYGYTF.

This clone was detected a few times. The rearrangement links TRBV9 to TRBJ1-6, with 9 bases matching TRBD1. The CDR3 consists of 15 residues. Germline-derived CDR1 and CDR2 are SGDLS and YYNGEE. Trimming cost V 4 bases and J 7 bases; bases outside gene matches: 6. As DNA, the CDR3 is TGTGCCAGCAGCCCTGGGGACAGGGCGAATTCACCCCTCCACTTT. This translates into CASSPGDRANSPLHF.

The rearrangement uses TRBV27 and TRBJ1-1; 10 bases align to TRBD1. Germline CDR1 and CDR2: MNHEY and SMNVEV (reference sequence). The CDR3 is made up of 18 amino acids. Trimming removed 6 bases from V and 1 base from J; junction bases left unmatched: 14. The CDR3 protein is CASRTILRDRGSNTEAFF. The CDR3 region has the DNA TGTGCCAGCAGGACCATACTCCGGGACAGGGGATCGAACACTGAAGCTTTCTTT.

The chain joins TRBV10-3 to TRBJ1-5; no firm D call. Germline V lookup: CDR1 ENHRY, CDR2 SYGVKD. The ends were cut back, 1 base at V and 0 bases at J, with 7 bases in the middle. CDR3 size: 15 residues. The CDR3 loop is CAISEFLLSNQPQHF. The CDR3 nucleotides read TGTGCCATCAGTGAGTTCTTACTTAGCAATCAGCCCCAGCATTTT.

This clone was observed once. The chain carries TRBV5-1 and TRBJ2-7; 7 positions agree with TRBD1. The CDR3 length is 13 residues. Trimming removed 2 bases from V and 5 bases from J; junction bases left unmatched: 4. Germline V lookup: CDR1 SGHRS, CDR2 YFSETQ. The DNA for the CDR3 is TGCGCCAGCAGCTTCGAAGGGGGCGACGAGCAGTACTTC. It translates to CASSFEGGDEQYF.

The chain uses TRBV10-3 and TRBJ1-5; TRBD1 aligns across 7 bases. J lost 6 bases, V lost 6 bases, and 17 bases had no gene match. The CDR3 has 17 amino acids. CDR1 and CDR2 from the germline V gene are ENHRY and SYGVKD. CDR3 sequence reads: CAIRAGQGDPGSQPQHF. The CDR3, as DNA: TGTGCCATCAGGGCAGGGCAGGGGGATCCAGGATCTCAGCCCCAGCATTTT.

This clone was seen ten or more times. CDR3 loop: CAWSDGNTQAFF. CDR3 nucleotide sequence: TGTGCCTGGAGTGATGGGAACACCCAAGCTTTCTTT. The chain carries TRBV30 and TRBJ1-1; D is undetermined. The CDR3 is made up of 12 amino acids. V was clipped by 1 base and J by 9 bases, with 12 bases between them. Germline CDR1 reads GTSNPN; CDR2 reads SVGIG (reference sequence).

The V gene is TRBV27, the J gene TRBJ1-6; a weak D match, TRBD1 (6 bases). The CDR3 extends over 14 amino acids. The ends were cut back, 6 bases at V and 6 bases at J, with 12 bases in the middle. Germline loops: CDR1 MNHEY, CDR2 SMNVEV (reference sequence). The CDR3 loop reads CASRPDSSNSPLHF. The CDR3, as DNA: TGTGCCAGCAGACCGGACAGTTCTAATTCACCCCTCCACTTT.

This sequence joins TRBV7-9 and TRBJ1-2; no firm D call. The CDR3 sequence is 13 residues long. Trimming removed 1 base from V and 6 bases from J, with 9 bases in between. Germline V gene sequence: CDR1 SEHNR, CDR2 FQNEAQ (reference sequence). The CDR3 loop is CASSLEDGNGYTF. The CDR3 region has the DNA TGTGCCAGCAGCTTAGAGGACGGGAATGGCTACACCTTC.

The chain has TRBV13 and TRBJ1-1; no clear D. The CDR3 totals 14 residues. Germline CDR1 PRHDT, CDR2 FYEKMQ (reference sequence). Trimming shortened V by 3 bases and J by 7 bases, and 15 bases separated the two germline ends. CDR3 in amino acids: CASSFGVAGHEAFF. The CDR3 DNA reads as TGTGCCAGCAGCTTTGGAGTGGCGGGCCATGAAGCTTTCTTT.

The rearrangement joins TRBV10-3 to TRBJ1-4, with 9 bases aligning to TRBD1. The CDR3 totals 16 residues. Per the germline V gene, CDR1 is ENHRY and CDR2 is SYGVKD. After removal of 10 bases from V and 7 bases from J, the junction contained 16 bases not matched to a gene. CDR3 bases: TGTGCCACCGGGGAGGACAGGGGTTTAGGAGGTGAAAAACTGTTTTTT. It yields the protein CATGEDRGLGGEKLFF.

V gene TRBV5-1 combines with J gene TRBJ1-1; 7 nucleotides match TRBD1. CDR3 length equals 14 residues. V lost 5 bases and J lost 4; bases outside the gene matches: 8. Germline V gene sequence: CDR1 SGHRS, CDR2 YFSETQ. This CDR3 reads CASRLQGSATEAFF. The CDR3 DNA is TGCGCCAGCAGGTTACAGGGGTCTGCCACTGAAGCTTTCTTT.

The genes are TRBV15 and TRBJ1-2; possible D gene TRBD1, 5 bases. Germline values: CDR1 LNHNV, CDR2 YYDKDF (reference sequence). The CDR3 sequence is 14 residues long. V was cut by 2 bases and J by 8 bases, with 15 bases left in between. CDR3 coding DNA: TGTGCCACCAGCAGACAGGGATCTATGGCGGGCTACACCTTC. It yields the protein CATSRQGSMAGYTF.

The gene calls are TRBV19 and TRBJ1-1, with D maybe TRBD1 (5 bases). Trimming removed 3 bases from V and 8 bases from J, with 10 bases in between. This CDR3 is 12 amino acids long. Germline CDR1 LNHDA, CDR2 SQIVND (reference sequence). The CDR3 nucleotides are TGTGCCAGTAGTATCACCGGGACCGAAGCTTTCTTT. Its protein product is CASSITGTEAFF. Full variable domain (rest looked up from reference TRBV19 and TRBJ1-1): DGGITQSPKYLFRKEGQNVTLSCEQNLNHDAMYWYRQDPGQGLRLIYYSQIVNDFQKGDIAEGYSVSREKKESFPLTVTSAQKNPTAFYLCASSITGTEAFFGQGTRLTVV.